The sequence of this T cell receptor (beta chain) was determined in a study of blood T cell repertoires in COVID-19. Overall study: Researchers got acute and convalescent COVID-19 samples from the United States, Italy and Spain. The analysed material was cDNA or gDNA that came from T cells, B-cell-depleted T cells, or PBMCs.

As originally analysed: Reference gene primer amplification gave nucleated cell count estimates. The table came from immunoSEQ multiplex PCR; TCRdb's copy has only in-frame clones and leaves some out. That table gives V, J and clone size, and the DNA gave D and trimming. The sample has more than 95,000 clones, approximately 87% seen once; the top ten hold around 7.3%. The junction had 11 bases not matched to a gene; V was cut back by 2 bases and J by 5 bases. The CDR3 loop spans 16 amino acids. Germline V gene data show CDR1 as GTSNPN and CDR2 as SVGIG (reference sequence). The source material was peripheral blood. The TCR sequence derives from a man over 45 with acute or convalescent COVID-19. V gene TRBV30 combines with J gene TRBJ2-7; TRBD1 matches 11 bases. The CDR3 DNA sequence: TGTGCCTGGAGTAGGACCCGGGACAGGGGGTTCCACGAGCAGTACTTC. Translation gives CAWSRTRDRGFHEQYF.